The 32 T cell receptor beta chains given below trace back to one sample, sequenced in a study of blood T cell repertoires in COVID-19 (dated by TCRdb to 2018 to 2020). Receptor libraries were prepared by the immunoSEQ multiplex PCR assay. TCRdb obtained this table from immuneACCESS and retained in-frame rearrangements with V and J assigned. These tables miss some clones; where compared with another copy, unresolved V genes account for less than half of the shortfall, and the remainder is unexplained. The sample table shows 200,000 to 250,000 clones, and approximately 78% are seen once. The leading ten clones occupy less than 6% of the sample. Sequencing used peripheral blood. These receptors came from a woman in her sixties or seventies with COVID-19, enrolled during active disease.

The chain carries TRBV27 and TRBJ1-6; maybe TRBD1 (6 bases). The germline V gene has CDR1 MNHEY and CDR2 SMNVEV (reference sequence). The CDR3 covers 16 residues. The V gene lost 3 bases and the J gene lost 1 base, with 10 bases spanning the gap. CDR3 DNA: TGTGCCAGCAGTTTGGCAGGGGAGTCCTATAATTCACCCCTCCACTTT. Protein sequence: CASSLAGESYNSPLHF.

This clone has a count of ten or more. The chain carries TRBV9 and TRBJ2-7; 9 bases are shared with TRBD2. The V gene end was trimmed by 2 bases and the J gene end by 7 bases; junction bases not matched to a gene: 7. The germline gives CDR1 SGDLS, CDR2 YYNGEE. The CDR3 has 14 amino acids. The CDR3 DNA sequence: TGTGCCAGCAGCGTGACTAGCGGCCTCTCAGAGCAGTACTTC. Its translation is CASSVTSGLSEQYF.

A single count supports this clone. V gene TRBV5-1 combines with J gene TRBJ2-1, with 14 positions matching TRBD2. CDR1 and CDR2 (germline): SGHRS, YFSETQ. The CDR3 runs 15 residues. V was pared by 6 bases and J by 3 bases, with 2 bases of the junction left unmatched. CDR3 loop: CASNGLAGGYNEQFF. DNA for the CDR3: TGCGCCAGCAACGGACTAGCGGGGGGCTACAATGAGCAGTTCTTC.

The genes are TRBV7-9 and TRBJ1-4; 8 nucleotides agree with TRBD1. The CDR3 has 14 residues. V lost 3 bases to trimming and J lost 5 bases; unmatched junction nucleotides: 2. Germline assignment: CDR1 SEHNR and CDR2 FQNEAQ (reference sequence). The CDR3 loop reads CASSFRGRNEKLFF. The CDR3 DNA reads as TGTGCCAGCAGCTTCAGGGGGCGCAATGAAAAACTGTTTTTT.

The J gene is TRBJ2-3, the V gene TRBV2; 8 positions agree with TRBD1. Unmatched junction bases numbered 9, after V lost 1 base and J lost 3 bases. The CDR3 length is 17 residues. CDR1 is SNHLY, CDR2 FYNNEI, per germline. The CDR3 nucleotides read TGTGCCAGCAGTGAAGGGTTGGGCAGGGGGCATACAGATACGCAGTATTTT. This encodes CASSEGLGRGHTDTQYF.

The chain has TRBV4-3 and TRBJ1-2, with 11 bases lining up with TRBD1. There are 16 residues in the CDR3. From germline, CDR1 is LGHNA and CDR2 YSLEER. The trim removed 4 bases at V and 4 bases at J, leaving 8 bases unmatched. The chain's CDR3 is CASSRGTGGPLYGYTF. The CDR3 nucleotides read TGCGCCAGCAGCCGGGGGACAGGGGGTCCCCTCTATGGCTACACCTTC.

This clone turned up a few times. The chain employs TRBV14 and TRBJ1-4; TRBD1 is a possible D gene (5 bases). CDR1 SGHDN and CDR2 FVKESK come from the germline V gene. The CDR3 has 18 amino acids. V was cut by 0 bases and J by 5 bases, with 19 bases left in between. The CDR3 here is CASSQDNRGKGRNEKLFF. The CDR3, as DNA: TGTGCCAGCAGCCAAGATAACCGTGGAAAGGGGCGAAATGAAAAACTGTTTTTT.

This clone has just a few counts. The gene calls are TRBV18 and TRBJ1-3; possibly TRBD1 for D (6 bases). V was shortened by 3 bases and J by 4 bases, with 13 bases between the two germline ends. The CDR3 sequence is 15 residues long. Per the germline V gene, CDR1 is KGHSH and CDR2 is LQKENI. The CDR3 DNA is TGTGCCAGCTCACCTGGACAGCTTAACGGAAACACCATATATTTT. It is translated as CASSPGQLNGNTIYF.

This clone was seen only once. The rearrangement joins TRBV5-1 to TRBJ1-1, with D unresolved. V lost 2 bases and J 5 bases, leaving 16 bases between the germline ends. The germline gives CDR1 SGHRS, CDR2 YFSETQ. The CDR3 sequence is 15 residues long. CDR3 nucleotides: TGCGCCAGCAGCTTTTTACTTCCTTCCGGGACTGAAGCTTTCTTT. As protein: CASSFLLPSGTEAFF.

Only one count was recorded for this clone. The chain uses TRBV11-2 and TRBJ2-3; weak D call: TRBD2 (5 bases). The germline gives CDR1 SGHAT, CDR2 FQNNGV. V dropped 4 bases and J dropped 0 bases, with 11 bases sitting between them. There are 15 residues in the CDR3. The CDR3 DNA is TGTGCCAGCAGCTCCAGCGGAGTTAGCACAGATACGCAGTATTTT. This gives the protein CASSSSGVSTDTQYF.

This rearrangement joins TRBV28 to TRBJ2-7; TRBD2 matches at 12 bases. V was pared by 6 bases and J by 5 bases, with 2 bases of the junction left unmatched. The germline V gene has CDR1 MDHEN and CDR2 SYDVKM. This CDR3 is built from 13 residues. For the CDR3, the DNA is TGTGCCAGCAGGACTAGCGGGAGTCACGAGCAGTACTTC. It yields the protein CASRTSGSHEQYF.

The count of this clone is one. The chain recombines TRBV12-5 with TRBJ2-1; 12 nucleotides line up with TRBD2. V lost 3 bases to trimming and J lost 7 bases; unmatched junction nucleotides: 7. Germline V gives CDR1 LGHNT, CDR2 FRNRAP. CDR3 length: 16 residues. CDR3 sequence (DNA): TGTGCTAGTGGTTTTGGCTCTAGCGGGAGGGTAAATGAGCAGTTCTTC. It encodes CASGFGSSGRVNEQFF.

The chain links TRBV15 to TRBJ2-1, with 10 bases matching TRBD1. Germline CDR1 LNHNV, CDR2 YYDKDF (reference sequence). The CDR3 runs 15 residues. Trimming at V came to 0 bases and at J to 9 bases, leaving 5 bases not matched to a gene. The CDR3 bases are TGTGCCACCAGCAGAGATCGACAGGGGGCCGGTGAGCAGTTCTTC. As protein: CATSRDRQGAGEQFF.

This chain connects TRBV5-6 to TRBJ2-1; 8 bases are shared with TRBD2. The J segment lost 5 bases and the V segment lost 4 bases, leaving 8 bases of the junction unmatched. The CDR3 runs 15 residues. CDR1 SGHDT and CDR2 YYEEEE come from the germline V gene. CDR3 bases: TGTGCCAGCAGCCCGAAAGCGGGAGAGAACAATGAGCAGTTCTTC. Translation gives CASSPKAGENNEQFF.

The V and J genes are TRBV4-2 and TRBJ2-7; the D gene is possibly TRBD1 (5 bases). Germline V lookup: CDR1 LGHNA, CDR2 YNFKEQ. CDR3 length equals 13 residues. V gave up 1 base and J gave up 6 bases, with 10 bases separating them. The CDR3 sequence: CASSQASQGEQYF. CDR3 in DNA: TGTGCCAGCAGCCAAGCCTCCCAGGGCGAGCAGTACTTC.

The CDR3 is CAGDGTGDEKLFF. CDR3 sequence (DNA): TGTGCCGGGGACGGGACAGGAGATGAAAAACTGTTTTTT. V is TRBV2 and J is TRBJ1-4; 8 bases align to TRBD1. In germline, CDR1 is SNHLY, CDR2 FYNNEI. Trimming took 11 bases from V and 6 from J; bases not matched to a gene: 8. The CDR3 is 13 residues long.

The V gene is TRBV3-1 (or the pseudogene TRBV3-2), the J gene TRBJ1-5; 7 positions match TRBD1. Trimming at V came to 2 bases and at J to 7 bases, leaving 8 bases not matched to a gene. Germline values: CDR1 LGHDT, CDR2 YNNKEL (reference sequence). The CDR3 has 15 amino acids. In nucleotides, the CDR3 is TGTGCCAGCAGCCAAAGGGGGCGCGTTAAGCAGCCCCAGCATTTT. Its translation: CASSQRGRVKQPQHF.

J is TRBJ1-6 and V is TRBV28; D unresolved. Trimming removed 6 bases at V and 0 bases at J, with 6 bases between. CDR1 MDHEN and CDR2 SYDVKM come from the germline V gene. CDR3 length: 14 residues. CDR3 DNA: TGTGCCAGCAGCCTTAGCTCCTATAATTCACCCCTCCACTTT. It encodes CASSLSSYNSPLHF.

The chain carries TRBV18 and TRBJ1-1, with 7 positions matching TRBD1. The germline V gene has CDR1 KGHSH and CDR2 LQKENI. The V segment lost 0 bases and the J segment 7 bases; nucleotides outside the gene matches: 8. This CDR3 contains 15 residues. The CDR3 DNA sequence: TGTGCCAGCTCACCACCGGACAGGCAGTCTATTGAAGCTTTCTTT. Translation: CASSPPDRQSIEAFF. Based on the CDR3 plus reference TRBV18 and TRBJ1-1, the full variable domain is NAGVMQNPRHLVRRRGQEARLRCSPMKGHSHVYWYRQLPEEGLKFMVYLQKENIIDESGMPKERFSAEFPKEGPSILRIQQVVRGDSAAYFCASSPPDRQSIEAFFGQGTRLTVV.

The rearrangement joins TRBV30 to TRBJ2-3; 10 bases map to TRBD2. The ends lost 4 bases at V and 1 base at J; junction bases unmatched: 5. The CDR3 consists of 15 residues. Per the germline V gene, CDR1 is GTSNPN and CDR2 is SVGIG (reference sequence). CDR3 in DNA: TGTGCCTGGACCTCCGGACTAGCGGGCACAGATACGCAGTATTTT. Residues: CAWTSGLAGTDTQYF.

This chain joins TRBV19 and TRBJ2-7, with a tentative D call TRBD1 (6 bases). V was pared by 5 bases and J by 3 bases, with 8 bases between. Looked up from germline, CDR1 is LNHDA and CDR2 is SQIVND (reference sequence). The CDR3 length is 12 residues. The CDR3 sequence is CASSQQGYEQYF. The CDR3 region has the DNA TGTGCCAGTAGTCAACAGGGCTACGAGCAGTACTTC.

The V call is TRBV27, the J call TRBJ2-7, with TRBD2 identical over 7 bases. The CDR3 sequence is 12 residues long. Trimming at V came to 5 bases and at J to 6 bases, leaving 4 bases not matched to a gene. CDR1 is MNHEY and CDR2 is SMNVEV in the germline V gene (reference sequence). In DNA form, the CDR3 reads TGTGCCAGCAGTAGATCTAGCGGCGAGCAGTACTTC. Protein: CASSRSSGEQYF.

This chain links TRBV29-1 with TRBJ2-7; D possibly corresponds to TRBD2 (6 bases). Germline V lookup: CDR1 SQVTM, CDR2 ANQGSEA. This CDR3 is built from 16 residues. The V end was cut by 0 bases, the J end by 1 base, with 16 bases between. CDR3 bases: TGCAGCGTTGAAGAGGGAGGCCGGCGGGGTTCCTACGAGCAGTACTTC. This codes for CSVEEGGRRGSYEQYF.

This chain joins TRBV27 and TRBJ1-2; D is ambiguous. The germline V gene encodes CDR1 MNHEY and CDR2 SMNVEV (reference sequence). CDR3 length: 11 amino acids. Deletions cut 5 bases from V and 7 bases from J, with 8 bases between. The CDR3 nucleotides read TGTGCCAGCAGTCCGGGTCTTGGCTACACCTTC. Residues: CASSPGLGYTF.

This chain joins TRBV7-9 and TRBJ1-1; no definite D call. The CDR3 has 14 residues. The germline CDR1 and CDR2 sequences are SEHNR and FQNEAQ (reference sequence). Trimming removed 1 base from V and 7 bases from J, with 13 bases in between. CDR3 in DNA: TGTGCCAGCAGCTTAGGGATGCAACGGGGTGAAGCTTTCTTT. Protein product: CASSLGMQRGEAFF.

The chain recombines TRBV2 with TRBJ2-3; 12 bases are a match to TRBD2. CDR3 size: 16 residues. Per germline, CDR1 SNHLY and CDR2 FYNNEI. The junction had 3 bases not matched to a gene; V was cut back by 4 bases and J by 1 base. The DNA of the CDR3 is TGTGCCAGCAGTGGCCTAGCGGGAGGGGGCACAGATACGCAGTATTTT. Encoded protein: CASSGLAGGGTDTQYF.

This clone was counted between two and nine times. V usage is TRBV5-1 and J usage is TRBJ2-7; TRBD1 matches 7 bases. The ends lost 0 bases at V and 6 bases at J; junction bases unmatched: 3. Germline assignment: CDR1 SGHRS and CDR2 YFSETQ. The CDR3 sequence is 13 residues long. As DNA, the CDR3 is TGCGCCAGCAGCTTGGGGCAGGGGGTCGAGCAGTACTTC. Protein: CASSLGQGVEQYF.

This clone appeared a few times. The rearrangement links TRBV28 to TRBJ1-1, with unresolved D. This CDR3 comprises 14 residues. V was trimmed by 4 bases and J by 9 bases, leaving 18 bases between them. The V gene's germline CDR1 is MDHEN and CDR2 SYDVKM. CDR3 sequence reads: CASSSSLPSLKAFF. In DNA, the CDR3 is TGTGCCAGCAGTTCCTCCCTTCCTAGTCTGAAAGCTTTCTTT.

This clone was detected only a few times. CDR3 protein: CSVGGIGSEKLFF. The CDR3, as DNA: TGCAGCGTTGGGGGTATTGGGAGTGAAAAACTGTTTTTT. This chain connects TRBV29-1 to TRBJ1-4, with D unresolved. Germline V CDR1 and CDR2: SQVTM, ANQGSEA. The CDR3 spans 13 residues. V lost 4 bases, J lost 7 bases, and 13 bases lay in between. The full variable domain, its missing parts supplied by reference TRBV29-1 and TRBJ1-4, is SAVISQKPSRDICQRGTSLTIQCQVDSQVTMMFWYRQQPGQSLTLIATANQGSEATYESGFVIDKFPISRPNLTFSTLTVSNMSPEDSSIYLCSVGGIGSEKLFFGSGTQLSVL.

The gene calls are TRBV18 and TRBJ2-1, with a weak D call TRBD1 (5 bases). Germline V gene sequence: CDR1 KGHSH, CDR2 LQKENI. V gave up 6 bases and J gave up 8 bases, with 14 bases separating them. The CDR3 has 13 amino acids. The CDR3 coding sequence is TGTGCCAGCTCCCCAGGTTTAGGGGATGAGCAGTTCTTC. Translated, it gives CASSPGLGDEQFF. The variable domain in full, with the rest retrieved from reference TRBV18 and TRBJ2-1, is NAGVMQNPRHLVRRRGQEARLRCSPMKGHSHVYWYRQLPEEGLKFMVYLQKENIIDESGMPKERFSAEFPKEGPSILRIQQVVRGDSAAYFCASSPGLGDEQFFGPGTRLTVL.

The chain joins TRBV5-1 to TRBJ1-4; 9 bases are shared with TRBD1. The CDR3 is 15 amino acids. The V segment lost 4 bases and the J segment 7 bases; nucleotides outside the gene matches: 8. Germline-derived CDR1 and CDR2 are SGHRS and YFSETQ. The CDR3 protein is CASSPGQGIGEKLFF. CDR3 DNA sequence: TGCGCCAGCAGCCCGGGACAGGGCATCGGTGAAAAACTGTTTTTT.

V usage is TRBV29-1 and J usage is TRBJ2-3, with TRBD2 matching 9 bases. The V gene's germline CDR1 is SQVTM and CDR2 ANQGSEA. The length of the CDR3 is 16 residues. After removal of 2 bases from V and 5 bases from J, the junction contained 11 bases not matched to a gene. CDR3 residues: CSVEIMGISGRDTQYF. CDR3 DNA sequence: TGCAGCGTTGAAATAATGGGCATTAGCGGGAGAGATACGCAGTATTTT.